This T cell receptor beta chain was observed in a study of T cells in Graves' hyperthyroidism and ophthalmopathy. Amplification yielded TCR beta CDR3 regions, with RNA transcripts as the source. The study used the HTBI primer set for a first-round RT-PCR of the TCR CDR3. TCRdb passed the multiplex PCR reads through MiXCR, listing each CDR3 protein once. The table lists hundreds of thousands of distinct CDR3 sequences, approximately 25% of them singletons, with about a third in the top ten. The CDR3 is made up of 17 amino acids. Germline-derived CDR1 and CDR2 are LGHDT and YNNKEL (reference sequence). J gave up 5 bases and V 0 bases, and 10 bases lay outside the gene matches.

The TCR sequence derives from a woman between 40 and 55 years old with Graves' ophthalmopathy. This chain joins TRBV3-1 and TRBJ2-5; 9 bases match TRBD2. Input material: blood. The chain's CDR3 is CASSQEGGSGSVETQYF. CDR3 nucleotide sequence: TGTGCCAGCAGCCAAGAGGGGGGTAGCGGGAGTGTGGAGACCCAGTACTTC.